Each of the 18 T cell receptor beta chains below was sequenced from the same sample in a study of vaccination and CD4 T cells after COVID-19 (dated by TCRdb to 2022 to 2024). The treatment or condition label here, explained by the study, means: approximately 11-day PBMC culture with coronavirus spike peptide pools or control peptides (ViraFEST assay). The library was obtained by PCR. The instrument given in TCRdb is Illumina iSeq 100. At the Johns Hopkins FTIC core, DNA from the cultured CD4+ T cells underwent TCR sequencing with the Oncomine TCR Beta short-read assay. The public reads were quality trimmed at Q25 with fastp and then assembled into clones with MiXCR by TCRdb, keeping productive beta chains. Each CDR3 protein gets just one entry, which takes the most common genes and DNA from the rows behind it. The sample contains 10,000 or so distinct CDR3 sequences, 50% of them found a single time. Clones ranked in the top ten supply 25% to 40% of the sample.

Their antigens remain unidentified. Sequencing input: CD4+ T cells from blood, cultured in vitro. Source of these receptors: a human donor who had recovered from COVID-19.

The J gene is TRBJ1-2, the V gene TRBV12-3 or TRBV12-4, with 10 bases identical to TRBD1. CDR3 length: 13 residues. The trim removed 5 bases at V and 9 bases at J, leaving 6 bases unmatched. CDR3 sequence: CASSPGQGISYTF. CDR3 coding DNA: TGTGCCAGCAGTCCGGGACAGGGGATAAGCTACACCTTC.

The chain carries TRBV20-1 and TRBJ1-2; D remains unclear. V was trimmed by 3 bases and J by 8 bases, leaving 28 bases between them. This CDR3 has 17 residues. CDR1 is DFQATT and CDR2 is SNEGSKA in the germline V gene (reference sequence). This CDR3 reads CSASEFRSILEGWGYTF. Written as DNA, the CDR3 is TGCAGTGCTAGCGAGTTCCGGAGCATCCTGGAAGGGTGGGGCTACACCTTC.

The CDR3 coding sequence is TGTGCCAGCAGCTTGCGGGGGGGCTCTGAGACCCAGTACTTC. Residues: CASSLRGGSETQYF. This rearrangement joins TRBV7-2 to TRBJ2-5; 9 bases align to TRBD2. This CDR3 contains 14 residues. V dropped 3 bases and J dropped 5; count of bases not matched to a gene: 4. Germline V gene lookup returns CDR1 SGHTA and CDR2 FQGNSA.

This clonotype was found a few times. The chain employs TRBV9 and TRBJ2-2; D ambiguous. Trimming pared 4 bases from V and 3 bases from J, leaving 13 bases between. Germline V gene lookup returns CDR1 SGDLS and CDR2 YYNGEE. The length of the CDR3 is 15 residues. The CDR3 is CASSTNGQYTGELFF. The CDR3 coding sequence is TGTGCCAGCAGCACCAACGGCCAGTACACCGGGGAGCTGTTTTTT.

This clonotype has a handful of counts. This rearrangement joins TRBV19 to TRBJ1-2; D might be TRBD1 (6 bases). The germline V and J ends were trimmed by 7 bases and 0 bases, with 18 bases remaining between them. CDR3 length: 16 residues. The germline V gene encodes CDR1 LNHDA and CDR2 SQIVND (reference sequence). The CDR3: CASIVRGAEANYGYTF. The CDR3 region has the DNA TGTGCCAGTATTGTACGGGGGGCCGAAGCTAACTATGGCTACACCTTC.

This clonotype was detected only once. The chain recombines TRBV12-3 or TRBV12-4 with TRBJ1-6; D remains ambiguous. The CDR3 runs to 12 residues. Deletions cut 6 bases from V and 14 bases from J, with 14 bases between. The CDR3 here is CASREKTGSLHF. Here the CDR3 DNA reads TGTGCCAGCAGGGAGAAAACGGGGTCCCTCCACTTT.

Only one count was recorded for this clonotype. This chain uses TRBV6-1 with TRBJ1-1; D ambiguous. The CDR3 totals 13 residues. The V end was cut by 6 bases, the J end by 0 bases, with 8 bases between. Germline CDR1 and CDR2: MNHNS and SASEGT. The CDR3 DNA reads as TGTGCCAGCAGGCCGACGGTGAACACTGAAGCTTTCTTT. The encoded protein is CASRPTVNTEAFF.

The J gene is TRBJ2-7, the V gene TRBV7-9, with TRBD1 matching over 9 bases. V gave up 4 bases and J gave up 5 bases; unmatched junction bases: 6. CDR3 length: 14 residues. The germline V gene has CDR1 SEHNR and CDR2 FQNEAQ (reference sequence). The CDR3, as DNA: TGTGCCAGCAGCTCCGAGCGGGACAGGGACGAGCAGTACTTC. Its protein product is CASSSERDRDEQYF.

The chain is built from TRBV7-8 and TRBJ2-7; D call uncertain. The V end lost 3 bases, the J end lost 0 bases, and 9 bases lay between the germline ends. The CDR3 loop spans 14 amino acids. Germline CDR1 is SGHVS and CDR2 is FQNEAQ. CDR3 sequence (DNA): TGTGCCAGCAGCTTGGATGGTTCCTCCTACGAGCAGTACTTC. Amino acids: CASSLDGSSYEQYF.

This chain links TRBV3-1 with TRBJ2-3; possible D gene TRBD2, 6 bases. The germline V and J ends were trimmed by 5 bases and 0 bases, with 12 bases remaining between them. Germline V lookup: CDR1 LGHDT, CDR2 YNNKEL (reference sequence). This CDR3 contains 15 residues. CDR3 residues: CASSEPRGSTDTQYF. The CDR3 nucleotides are TGTGCCAGCAGCGAACCACGGGGGAGCACAGATACGCAGTATTTT.

The chain uses TRBV6-5 and TRBJ1-2; D is ambiguous. The CDR3 covers 15 residues. Between the trimmed V and J ends, which lost 1 base and 2 bases, there was a span of 11 bases. CDR1 and CDR2 from the germline V gene are MNHEY and SVGAGI. DNA for the CDR3: TGTGCCAGCAGTTACTTGCCGGGCTTCAACTATGGCTACACCTTC. It yields the protein CASSYLPGFNYGYTF.

This clonotype was detected once. The chain employs TRBV7-9 and TRBJ2-3; 8 nucleotides line up with TRBD2. Germline V gene lookup returns CDR1 SEHNR and CDR2 FQNEAQ (reference sequence). CDR3 length: 15 residues. Trimming cost V 11 bases and J 1 base; bases outside gene matches: 11. The CDR3 nucleotides read TGTGCCTGCGGAGCGGGGGCCCGCCGCACAGATACGCAGTATTTT. Protein: CACGAGARRTDTQYF.

For the CDR3, the DNA is TGTGCCAGCAGTACGGGACAGGGCAATTCACCCCTCCACTTT. Translation gives CASSTGQGNSPLHF. The chain employs TRBV6-1 and TRBJ1-6, with 9 bases fitting TRBD1. The V gene end was trimmed by 5 bases and the J gene end by 7 bases; junction bases not matched to a gene: 3. The germline V gene encodes CDR1 MNHNS and CDR2 SASEGT. The CDR3 is 14 amino acids.

The chain uses TRBV20-1 and TRBJ2-2; a possible D gene is TRBD2 (5 bases). Germline V gene lookup returns CDR1 DFQATT and CDR2 SNEGSKA (reference sequence). V was pared by 2 bases and J by 5 bases, with 9 bases between. This CDR3 is built from 13 residues. The CDR3 reads CSARPLGTGELFF. As DNA, the CDR3 is TGCAGTGCTAGACCACTAGGGACCGGGGAGCTGTTTTTT.

The CDR3 sequence is CAWSLGGASETQYF. CDR3 bases: TGTGCCTGGAGTCTAGGGGGGGCCTCGGAGACCCAGTACTTC. The chain recombines TRBV30 with TRBJ2-5, with D maybe TRBD2 (7 bases). Germline CDR1 and CDR2: GTSNPN and SVGIG (reference sequence). The V gene lost 2 bases and the J gene lost 5 bases, with 15 bases spanning the gap. The CDR3 consists of 14 residues.

This clonotype was observed a handful of times. The chain joins TRBV5-8 to TRBJ1-2, with D tentatively TRBD1 (6 bases). CDR1 and CDR2 from the germline V gene are SGHTS and YDEGEE. The V gene lost 3 bases and the J gene lost 8 bases, with 20 bases spanning the gap. The CDR3 contains 15 residues. For the CDR3, the DNA is TGTGCCAGCAGCTCACAGGGAGGGATACCGTCGGGCTACACCTTC. Protein product: CASSSQGGIPSGYTF.

The chain joins TRBV5-1 to TRBJ2-3; 14 bases agree with TRBD2. Germline CDR1 and CDR2: SGHRS and YFSETQ. Unmatched junction bases numbered 11, after V lost 4 bases and J lost 4 bases. The CDR3 runs to 18 residues. The CDR3 loop reads CASSNPGLAGVYADTQYF. The CDR3 nucleotides read TGCGCCAGCAGCAATCCGGGACTAGCGGGGGTGTACGCAGATACGCAGTATTTT. Drawing the rest from reference TRBV5-1 and TRBJ2-3, the complete variable domain is KAGVTQTPRYLIKTRGQQVTLSCSPISGHRSVSWYQQTPGQGLQFLFEYFSETQRNKGNFPGRFSGRQFSNSRSEMNVSTLELGDSALYLCASSNPGLAGVYADTQYFGPGTRLTVL.

The V call is TRBV18, the J call TRBJ2-7, with unresolved D. Trimming left V 2 bases short and J 2 bases short, with 10 bases between. The germline CDR1 and CDR2 sequences are KGHSH and LQKENI. The length of the CDR3 is 14 residues. Here the CDR3 DNA reads TGTGCCAGCTCACCAAGGGCAGAAGCCTACGAGCAGTACTTC. Encoded protein: CASSPRAEAYEQYF.